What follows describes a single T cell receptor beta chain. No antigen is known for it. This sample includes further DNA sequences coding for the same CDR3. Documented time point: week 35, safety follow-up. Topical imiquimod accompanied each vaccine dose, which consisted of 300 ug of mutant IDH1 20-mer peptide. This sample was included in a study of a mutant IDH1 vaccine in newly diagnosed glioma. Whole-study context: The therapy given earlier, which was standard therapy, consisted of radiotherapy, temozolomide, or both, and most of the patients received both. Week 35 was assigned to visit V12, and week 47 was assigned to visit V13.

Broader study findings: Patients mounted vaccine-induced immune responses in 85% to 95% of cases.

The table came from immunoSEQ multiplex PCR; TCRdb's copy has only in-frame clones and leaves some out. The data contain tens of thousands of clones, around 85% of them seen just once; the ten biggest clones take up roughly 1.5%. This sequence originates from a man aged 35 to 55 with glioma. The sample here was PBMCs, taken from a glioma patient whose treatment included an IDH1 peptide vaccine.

In nucleotides, the CDR3 is TGCGCCAGCAGCCAAGATTCTAACCAGCCCCAGCATTTT. Its translation is CASSQDSNQPQHF. This rearrangement joins TRBV4-3 to TRBJ1-5; D unclear. This CDR3 comprises 13 residues. V gave up 0 bases and J gave up 7 bases, with 7 bases separating them. CDR1 LGHNA and CDR2 YSLEER come from the germline V gene.